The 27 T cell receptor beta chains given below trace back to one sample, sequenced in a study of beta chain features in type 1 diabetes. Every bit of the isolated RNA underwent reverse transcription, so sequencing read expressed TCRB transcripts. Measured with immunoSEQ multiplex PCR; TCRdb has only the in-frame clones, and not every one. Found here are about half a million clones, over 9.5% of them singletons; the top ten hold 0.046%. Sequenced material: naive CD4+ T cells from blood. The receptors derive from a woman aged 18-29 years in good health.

The CDR3 protein is CSGGKGLAIPYNEQFF. CDR3 DNA: TGCAGCGGAGGTAAGGGACTAGCGATACCCTACAATGAGCAGTTCTTC. The chain recombines TRBV29-1 with TRBJ2-1; TRBD2 matches at 10 bases. The V gene's germline CDR1 is SQVTM and CDR2 ANQGSEA. The CDR3 runs to 16 residues. V shed 7 bases, J shed 2 bases, and the junction held 11 bases outside the gene matches.

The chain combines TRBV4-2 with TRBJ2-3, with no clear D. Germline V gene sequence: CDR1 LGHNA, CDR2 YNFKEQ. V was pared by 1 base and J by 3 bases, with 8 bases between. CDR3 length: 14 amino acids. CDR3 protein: CASSQVAETDTQYF. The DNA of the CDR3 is TGTGCCAGCAGCCAAGTCGCGGAGACAGATACGCAGTATTTT.

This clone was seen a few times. CDR3 residues: CASSLAVGQNYNEQFF. CDR3 in DNA: TGTGCCAGCAGCTTGGCCGTCGGGCAGAACTACAATGAGCAGTTCTTC. This chain links TRBV5-6 with TRBJ2-1; D ambiguous. The CDR3 consists of 16 residues. CDR1 SGHDT and CDR2 YYEEEE come from the germline V gene. The ends were cut back, 0 bases at V and 3 bases at J, with 13 bases in the middle.

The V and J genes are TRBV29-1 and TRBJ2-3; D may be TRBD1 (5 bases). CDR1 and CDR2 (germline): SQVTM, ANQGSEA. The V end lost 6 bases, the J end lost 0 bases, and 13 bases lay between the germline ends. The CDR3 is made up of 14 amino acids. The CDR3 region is CSVSRGSSTDTQYF. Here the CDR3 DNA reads TGCAGCGTCTCTAGGGGAAGTAGCACAGATACGCAGTATTTT.

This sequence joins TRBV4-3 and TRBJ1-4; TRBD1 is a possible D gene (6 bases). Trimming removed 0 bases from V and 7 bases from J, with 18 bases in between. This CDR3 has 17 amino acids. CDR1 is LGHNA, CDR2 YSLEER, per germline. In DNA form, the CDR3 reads TGCGCCAGCAGCCAAGATTCAAGAACAGGGTTTGCTGAAAAACTGTTTTTT. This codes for CASSQDSRTGFAEKLFF.

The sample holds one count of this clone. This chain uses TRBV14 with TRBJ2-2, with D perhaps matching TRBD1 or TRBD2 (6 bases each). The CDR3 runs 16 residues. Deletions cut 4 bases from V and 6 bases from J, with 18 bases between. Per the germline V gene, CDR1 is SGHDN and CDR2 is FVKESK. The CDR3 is CASSLSPPGAAGELFF. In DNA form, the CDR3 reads TGTGCCAGCAGCCTTTCCCCCCCGGGGGCTGCCGGGGAGCTGTTTTTT.

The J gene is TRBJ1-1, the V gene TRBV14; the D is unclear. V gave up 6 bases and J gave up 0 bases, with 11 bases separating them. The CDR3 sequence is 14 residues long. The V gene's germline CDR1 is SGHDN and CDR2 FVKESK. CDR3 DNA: TGTGCCAGCAGGAGGTCTCGCATGAACACTGAAGCTTTCTTT. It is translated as CASRRSRMNTEAFF.

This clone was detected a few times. DNA of the CDR3: TGTGCCAGCAGCGTAGTCGCAACGAACACCGGGGAGCTGTTTTTT. It encodes CASSVVATNTGELFF. The V and J genes are TRBV9 and TRBJ2-2; D unclear. CDR3 length: 15 amino acids. V was pared by 0 bases and J by 0 bases, with 6 bases between. Germline V gives CDR1 SGDLS, CDR2 YYNGEE.

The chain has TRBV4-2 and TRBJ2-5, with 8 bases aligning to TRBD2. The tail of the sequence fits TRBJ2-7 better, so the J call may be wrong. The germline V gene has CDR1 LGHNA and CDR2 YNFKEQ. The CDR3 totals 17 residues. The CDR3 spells CASSQQGGSGTYYEQYF. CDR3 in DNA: TGTGCCAGCAGCCAGCAGGGTGGTAGCGGGACCTACTACGAGCAGTACTTC.

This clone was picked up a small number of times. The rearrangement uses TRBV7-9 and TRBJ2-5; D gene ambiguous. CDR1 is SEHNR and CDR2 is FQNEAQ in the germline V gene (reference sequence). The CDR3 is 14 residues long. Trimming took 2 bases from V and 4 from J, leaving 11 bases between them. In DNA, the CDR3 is TGTGCCAGCAGCTTAATGTCCCCGGGAGAGACCCAGTACTTC. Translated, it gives CASSLMSPGETQYF.

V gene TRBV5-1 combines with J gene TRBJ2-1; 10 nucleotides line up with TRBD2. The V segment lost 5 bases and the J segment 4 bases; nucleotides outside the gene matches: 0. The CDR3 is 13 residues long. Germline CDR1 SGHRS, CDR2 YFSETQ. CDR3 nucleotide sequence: TGCGCCAGCAGTAGCGGGAGGTACAATGAGCAGTTCTTC. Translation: CASSSGRYNEQFF.

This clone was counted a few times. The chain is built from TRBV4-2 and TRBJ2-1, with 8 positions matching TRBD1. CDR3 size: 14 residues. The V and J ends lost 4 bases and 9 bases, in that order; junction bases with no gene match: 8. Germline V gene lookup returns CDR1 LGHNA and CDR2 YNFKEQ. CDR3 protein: CASSRDRGRGEQFF. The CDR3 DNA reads TGTGCCAGCAGCCGCGACAGGGGTCGAGGTGAGCAGTTCTTC.

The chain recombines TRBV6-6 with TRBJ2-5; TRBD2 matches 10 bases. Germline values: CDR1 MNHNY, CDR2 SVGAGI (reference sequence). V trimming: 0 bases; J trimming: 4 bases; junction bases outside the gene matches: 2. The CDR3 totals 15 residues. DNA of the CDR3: TGTGCCAGCAGTTACTCACTAGCGGGACGAGAGACCCAGTACTTC. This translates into CASSYSLAGRETQYF.

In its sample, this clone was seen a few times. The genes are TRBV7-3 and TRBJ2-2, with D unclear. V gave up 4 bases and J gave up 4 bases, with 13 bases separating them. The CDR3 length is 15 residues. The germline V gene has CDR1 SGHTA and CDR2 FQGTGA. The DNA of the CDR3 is TGTGCCAGCAGCTCGTTCGAAGGGTTCACCGGGGAGCTGTTTTTT. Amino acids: CASSSFEGFTGELFF. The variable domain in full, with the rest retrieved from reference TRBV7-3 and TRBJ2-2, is GAGVSQTPSNKVTEKGKYVELRCDPISGHTALYWYRQSLGQGPEFLIYFQGTGAADDSGLPNDRFFAVRPEGSVSTLKIQRTERGDSAVYLCASSSFEGFTGELFFGEGSRLTVL.

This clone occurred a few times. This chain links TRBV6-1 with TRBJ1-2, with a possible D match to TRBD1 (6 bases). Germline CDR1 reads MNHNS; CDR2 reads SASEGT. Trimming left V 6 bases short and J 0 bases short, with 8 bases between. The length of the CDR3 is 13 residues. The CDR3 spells CASRDRANYGYTF. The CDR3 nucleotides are TGTGCCAGCAGGGACAGAGCTAACTATGGCTACACCTTC.

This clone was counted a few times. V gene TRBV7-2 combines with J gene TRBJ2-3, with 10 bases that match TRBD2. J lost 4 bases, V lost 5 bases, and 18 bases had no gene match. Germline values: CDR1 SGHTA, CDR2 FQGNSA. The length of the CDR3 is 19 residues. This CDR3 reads CASSPRRKGAGGRPDTQYF. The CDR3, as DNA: TGTGCCAGCAGCCCCCGCCGAAAAGGAGCGGGAGGGCGGCCAGATACGCAGTATTTT.

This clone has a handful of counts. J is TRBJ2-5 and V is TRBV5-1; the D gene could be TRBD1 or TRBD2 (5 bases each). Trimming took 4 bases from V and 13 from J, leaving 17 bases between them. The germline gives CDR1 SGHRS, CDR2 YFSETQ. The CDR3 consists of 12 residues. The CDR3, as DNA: TGCGCCAGCAGCCTGGGACCAGGCTCTTGGTACTTC. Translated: CASSLGPGSWYF.

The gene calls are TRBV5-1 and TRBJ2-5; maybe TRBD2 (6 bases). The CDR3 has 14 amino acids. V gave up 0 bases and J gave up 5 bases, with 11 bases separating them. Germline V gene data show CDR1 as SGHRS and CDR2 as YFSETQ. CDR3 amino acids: CASSLVPEGETQYF. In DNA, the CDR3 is TGCGCCAGCAGCTTGGTACCGGAGGGGGAGACCCAGTACTTC.

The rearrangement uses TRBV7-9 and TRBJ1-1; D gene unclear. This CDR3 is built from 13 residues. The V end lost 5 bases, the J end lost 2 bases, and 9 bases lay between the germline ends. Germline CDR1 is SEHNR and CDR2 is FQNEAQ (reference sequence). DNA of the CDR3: TGTGCCAGCAGCCTGGACGCAAACACTGAAGCTTTCTTT. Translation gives CASSLDANTEAFF.

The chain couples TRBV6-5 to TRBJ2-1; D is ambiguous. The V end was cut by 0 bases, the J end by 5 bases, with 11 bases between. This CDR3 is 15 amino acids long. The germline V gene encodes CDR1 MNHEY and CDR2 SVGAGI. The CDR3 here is CASSYSFRRNNEQFF. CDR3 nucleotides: TGTGCCAGCAGTTACTCGTTCCGGCGGAACAATGAGCAGTTCTTC.

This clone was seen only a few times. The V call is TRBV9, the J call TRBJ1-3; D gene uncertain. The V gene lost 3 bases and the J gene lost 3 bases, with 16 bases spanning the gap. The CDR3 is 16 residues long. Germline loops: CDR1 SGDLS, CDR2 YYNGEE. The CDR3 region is CASSAGSSGIGNTIYF. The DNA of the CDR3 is TGTGCCAGCAGCGCCGGCTCCTCCGGGATTGGAAACACCATATATTTT.

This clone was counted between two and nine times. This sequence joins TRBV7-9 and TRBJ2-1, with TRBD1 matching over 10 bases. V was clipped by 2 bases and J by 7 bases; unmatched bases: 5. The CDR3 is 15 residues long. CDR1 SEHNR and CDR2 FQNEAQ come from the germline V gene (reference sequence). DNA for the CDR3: TGTGCCAGCAGCTTAAACCCGGGACAGGGGAATGAGCAGTTCTTC. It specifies CASSLNPGQGNEQFF.

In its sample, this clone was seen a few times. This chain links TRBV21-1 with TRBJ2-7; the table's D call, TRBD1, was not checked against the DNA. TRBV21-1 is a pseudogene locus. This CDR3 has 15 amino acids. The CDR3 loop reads CASSNNRQGASGQYV. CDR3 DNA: TGTGCCAGCAGCAATAACCGGCAGGGGGCTTCGGGGCAGTACGTC.

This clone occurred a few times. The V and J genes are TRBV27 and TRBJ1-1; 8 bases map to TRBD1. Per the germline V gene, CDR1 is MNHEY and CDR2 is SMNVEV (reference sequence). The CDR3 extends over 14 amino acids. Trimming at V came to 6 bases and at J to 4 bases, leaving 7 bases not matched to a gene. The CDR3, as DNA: TGTGCCAGCAGAACCAGGGGGCTCGGCACTGAAGCTTTCTTT. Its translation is CASRTRGLGTEAFF.

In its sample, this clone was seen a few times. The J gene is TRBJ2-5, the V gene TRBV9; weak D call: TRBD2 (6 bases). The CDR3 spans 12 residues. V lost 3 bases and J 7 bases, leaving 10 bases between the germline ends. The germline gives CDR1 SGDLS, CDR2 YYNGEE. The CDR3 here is CASSGRAVTQYF. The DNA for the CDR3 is TGTGCCAGCAGCGGGAGGGCCGTGACCCAGTACTTC.

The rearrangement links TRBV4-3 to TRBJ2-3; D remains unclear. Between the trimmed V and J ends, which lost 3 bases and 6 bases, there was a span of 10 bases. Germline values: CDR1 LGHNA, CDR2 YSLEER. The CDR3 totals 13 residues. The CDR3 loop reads CASSQGKTDTQYF. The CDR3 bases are TGCGCCAGCAGCCAGGGGAAGACCGATACGCAGTATTTT.

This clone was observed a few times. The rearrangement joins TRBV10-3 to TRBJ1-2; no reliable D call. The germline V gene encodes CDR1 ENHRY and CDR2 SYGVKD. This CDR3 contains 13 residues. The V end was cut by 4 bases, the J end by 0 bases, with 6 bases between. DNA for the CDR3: TGTGCCATCAGTGGCCCACCTAACTATGGCTACACCTTC. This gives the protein CAISGPPNYGYTF.